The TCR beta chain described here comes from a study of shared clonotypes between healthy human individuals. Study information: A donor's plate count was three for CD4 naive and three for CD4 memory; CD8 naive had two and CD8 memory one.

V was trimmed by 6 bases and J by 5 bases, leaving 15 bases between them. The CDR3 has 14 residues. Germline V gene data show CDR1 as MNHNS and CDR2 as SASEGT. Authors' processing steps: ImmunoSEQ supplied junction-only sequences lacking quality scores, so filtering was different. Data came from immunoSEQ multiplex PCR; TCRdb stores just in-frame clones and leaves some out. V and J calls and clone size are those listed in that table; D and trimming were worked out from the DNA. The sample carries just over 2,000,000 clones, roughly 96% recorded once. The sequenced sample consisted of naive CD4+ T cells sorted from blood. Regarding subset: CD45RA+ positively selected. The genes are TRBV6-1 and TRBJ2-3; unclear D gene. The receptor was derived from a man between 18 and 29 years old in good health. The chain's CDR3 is CASSDGHGVDTQYF. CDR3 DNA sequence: TGTGCCAGCAGCGATGGGCATGGTGTAGATACGCAGTATTTT.